A selection of T cell receptor beta chains follows, all from one sample in a study of blood T cell repertoires in COVID-19. Here immunoSEQ multiplex PCR was the method, and the copy in TCRdb shows in-frame clones only, minus some. Among about 200,000 clones, 85% to 90% were seen once, and the ten largest hold approximately 4.8%. The specimen was peripheral blood. The receptors stem from a man aged 50 to 60 with acute or convalescent COVID-19. The CDR3 runs from the conserved cysteine through the conserved F or W. The order of the fields is V gene, clone size, CDR3 protein. Clone size appears in some rows only: once, few, many, or a class for an expanded clone.

>TRBV4-1|.
CASSQDMAGGQKWAFF
>TRBV6-6|.
CASSQTQGADANSPLHF
>TRBV10-3|.
CAISEFEHGYTF
>TRBV2|.
CASRPGDRGANSPLHF
>TRBV5-4|once
CASSRGLGRGTGELFF
>TRBV18|.
CASSPLTGGTEAFF
>TRBV10-3|.
CAIRPDRGNQPQHF
>TRBV4-1|.
CASSQVGDNEQFF
>TRBV4-1|.
CASSQRAGPGTDTQYF
>TRBV7-9|.
CASSFRGEAFF
>TRBV7-9|.
CASSSLSGNSPLHF
>TRBV11-2|.
CASSPQQGTGELFF
>TRBV11-2|.
CASSPVLNTEAFF
>TRBV5-1|.
CASSFRDSGNEKLFF
>TRBV5-1|.
CASSPQGSGYTF
>TRBV30|.
CAWSVPGQGNYGYTF
>TRBV18|.
CASSREGVVNQPQHF
>TRBV5-1|.
CASSLPRQGEDIQYF
>TRBV6-5|.
CASSYGQGMVVLFF
>TRBV5-1|few
CASRDTAYEQYF
>TRBV18|.
CASSPASGGYNEQFF
>TRBV15|.
CATSRDRGDTIYF
>TRBV29-1|.
CSALIIQGQPQHF
>TRBV6-1|.
CASSEDKGNDNQPQHF
>TRBV6-1|once
CASSPQGPGGYTF
>TRBV3-1/TRBV3-2|.
CASESGVADTQYF
>TRBV11-2|.
CASSPGDRVDEQYF
>TRBV30|.
CASENGGDEQYF
>TRBV3-1/TRBV3-2|.
CASSPTSGNYGYTF
>TRBV6-4|.
CASSPPGQPGNTIYF
>TRBV5-1|.
CASSFGDRDNEKLFF
>TRBV11-3|.
CASSLHEEGGNEQFF
>TRBV7-9|.
CASSPPARGQNTEAFF
>TRBV27|.
CASSFRQGRGKLFF
>TRBV6-5|once
CASSYSFRGPGGYTF
>TRBV12-3/TRBV12-4|.
CASRATGAYIQYF
>TRBV6-6|.
CASSYVSGVGTEAFF
>TRBV29-1|few
CSVREGNTEAFF
>TRBV9|.
CASSVAGGEETQYF
>TRBV14|.
CASSQDRRGGYTF
>TRBV6-6|.
CASSYPGMNTEAFF
>TRBV7-3|.
CASSSDRDTEAFF
>TRBV5-5|few
CASSSNGLEHQPQHF
>TRBV6-5|.
CASQIGTGNTEAFF
>TRBV19|.
CASSMERTDHQPQHF
>TRBV2|once
CASSEMDSQETQYF
>TRBV7-3|.
CASSLEGPTDTQYF
>TRBV5-4|.
CASSLLGQNYNSPLHF
>TRBV6-1|.
CASSELGVDGDTQYF